Listed here are 8 T cell receptor beta chains from one sample, sequenced in a study of cytomegalovirus exposure and HLA in healthy donors. The PCR ran on 60 Vbeta and 13 Jbeta primers. Data came from immunoSEQ multiplex PCR; TCRdb stores just in-frame clones and leaves some out. The sample consists of around 210,000 clones, approximately 85% of them appearing once. Input material: PBMCs. These receptors were obtained from a girl aged 2-9 years in good health and CMV-seronegative.

V and J are TRBV11-2 and TRBJ1-1; TRBD1 is a possible D gene (6 bases). This CDR3 has 14 residues. Per germline, CDR1 SGHAT and CDR2 FQNNGV. Trimming cost V 5 bases and J 5 bases, with 15 bases left between them. The CDR3 region has the DNA TGTGCCAGCAGCACGGACAGAGGAAGGACTGAAGCTTTCTTT. Translation gives CASSTDRGRTEAFF.

V is TRBV5-4 and J is TRBJ2-1; TRBD2 matches 12 bases. From germline, CDR1 is SGHNT and CDR2 YYREEE (reference sequence). After removal of 4 bases from V and 9 bases from J, the junction contained 11 bases not matched to a gene. This CDR3 is 16 amino acids long. CDR3 nucleotides: TGTGCCAGCAGCCCAGACCTAGCGGGAGGGCCTGGTGAGCAGTTCTTC. Residues: CASSPDLAGGPGEQFF.

The V gene is TRBV21-1, the J gene TRBJ1-4; the table gives TRBD1 as D, unverified against the DNA. TRBV21-1 is an annotated pseudogene. This CDR3 is built from 15 residues. This chain's CDR3 is CASSAQGAYNEKLFF. CDR3 DNA sequence: TGTGCCAGCAGCGCCCAGGGGGCGTATAATGAAAAACTGTTTTTT.

The chain has TRBV13 and TRBJ2-1; 7 bases map to TRBD1. Losses at the gene ends were 6 bases for V and 0 bases for J; bases not matched to a gene: 8. This CDR3 region has 16 residues. Germline CDR1 reads PRHDT; CDR2 reads FYEKMQ (reference sequence). The CDR3 region has the DNA TGTGCCAGCAGATCGGGACAGCTAAGCTCCTACAATGAGCAGTTCTTC. Residues: CASRSGQLSSYNEQFF.

The chain is built from TRBV5-1 and TRBJ2-7; possibly TRBD1 for D (5 bases). The CDR3 has 14 amino acids. V lost 0 bases, J lost 5 bases, and 12 bases lay in between. Germline loops: CDR1 SGHRS, CDR2 YFSETQ. This CDR3 is CASSLGWTTNEQYF. Written as DNA, the CDR3 is TGCGCCAGCAGCTTGGGGTGGACAACCAACGAGCAGTACTTC.

A note on this clone: The same CDR3 arises from other DNA sequences in this sample as well. The chain couples TRBV15 to TRBJ2-3, with D unresolved. Germline V gives CDR1 LNHNV, CDR2 YYDKDF (reference sequence). The CDR3 has 15 amino acids. The ends were cut back, 0 bases at V and 1 base at J, with 8 bases in the middle. The CDR3 region is CATSRDGAGTDTQYF. The CDR3 bases are TGTGCCACCAGCAGAGACGGAGCTGGCACAGATACGCAGTATTTT. Variable domain in full (rest from reference TRBV15 and TRBJ2-3): DAMVIQNPRYQVTQFGKPVTLSCSQTLNHNVMYWYQQKSSQAPKLLFHYYDKDFNNEADTPDNFQSRRPNTSFCFLDIRSPGLGDTAMYLCATSRDGAGTDTQYFGPGTRLTVL.

The chain carries TRBV7-7 and TRBJ2-3; TRBD2 might be the D (5 bases). CDR3 length equals 13 residues. The ends were cut back, 4 bases at V and 6 bases at J, with 11 bases in the middle. Germline loops: CDR1 SSHAT, CDR2 FNYEAQ (reference sequence). The CDR3 region has the DNA TGTGCCAGCAGCTCTTTGGAGGAGGATACGCAGTATTTT. Residues: CASSSLEEDTQYF.

This clone has just a few counts. J is TRBJ2-1 and V is TRBV11-3, with D hard to call. The germline V gene encodes CDR1 SGHNT and CDR2 YENEEA. The V end was cut by 0 bases, the J end by 8 bases, with 11 bases between. The length of the CDR3 is 14 residues. The CDR3, as DNA: TGTGCCAGCAGCTTAGATCGCGGCGTCGATGAGCAGTTCTTC. Its translation: CASSLDRGVDEQFF.